This TCR beta chain was identified during a study of T cells in Graves' hyperthyroidism and ophthalmopathy. Study-wide results and limits: The blood repertoire included most of the expanded thyroid clonotypes above 0.001.

Not enrolled were patients with uncontrolled infection, other autoimmune disease, pregnancy or lactation. Every diagnosis used clinical symptoms, serum thyroxine and TRAb, thyroid ultrasound and orbital computed tomography. Germline values: CDR1 SQVTM, CDR2 ANQGSEA. This CDR3 spans 14 amino acids. V lost 6 bases to trimming and J lost 2 bases; unmatched junction nucleotides: 6. The sample holds a few counts of this clonotype. Its antigen remains unknown. The CDR3 regions of TCR beta were amplified from RNA transcripts. Researchers ran a first-round RT-PCR on the TCR CDR3 using the HTBI primer set. MiXCR, run by TCRdb on the multiplex PCR reads, gives a single entry per CDR3 protein. The sample lists approximately 590,000 distinct CDR3 sequences, roughly 14% occurring once.

This sequence joins TRBV29-1 and TRBJ2-2; 7 bases map to TRBD2. The TCR sequence derives from a woman aged 25 to 39 with Graves' hyperthyroidism. Sequencing input: blood. CDR3 nucleotide sequence: TGCAGCGTCTCCGGGACTACAAACACCGGGGAGCTGTTTTTT. It encodes CSVSGTTNTGELFF.